One and the same sample provided the 14 T cell receptor beta chains below, sequenced in a study of T cell responses to AZD1222 COVID-19 vaccine. Here immunoSEQ multiplex PCR was the method, and the copy in TCRdb shows in-frame clones only, minus some. There are about 140,000 clones in the sample; around 90% occur only once, and approximately 2.8% lies in the top ten. The sequencing used peripheral blood, collected 28 days after the second AZD1222 dose. All receptors come from an adult who received the AZD1222 COVID-19 vaccine.

This clone was detected a few times. This chain links TRBV5-1 with TRBJ1-6, with D possibly being TRBD1 (5 bases). Germline-derived CDR1 and CDR2 are SGHRS and YFSETQ. V lost 4 bases and J lost 7, with 15 bases in between. The CDR3 sequence is 15 residues long. The CDR3 here is CASSRAGAGNSPLHF. CDR3 sequence (DNA): TGCGCCAGCAGCAGAGCCGGGGCAGGCAATTCACCCCTCCACTTT.

This clone was seen a handful of times. The chain links TRBV5-5 to TRBJ2-5; no reliable D call. Germline CDR1 SGHKS, CDR2 YYEKEE (reference sequence). Deletions cut 3 bases from V and 1 base from J, with 13 bases between. The CDR3 is made up of 15 amino acids. CDR3 bases: TGTGCCAGCAGCTACACTATGACGGGCCAAGAGACCCAGTACTTC. It translates to CASSYTMTGQETQYF.

The rearrangement uses TRBV5-1 and TRBJ1-1; D is unclear. Per the germline V gene, CDR1 is SGHRS and CDR2 is YFSETQ. CDR3 size: 14 residues. Trimming took off 3 bases at V and 6 bases at J, with 15 bases between the two ends. The CDR3 coding sequence is TGCGCCAGCAGCTATCAAAGGCAAGGCGCTGAAGCTTTCTTT. Protein sequence: CASSYQRQGAEAFF.

This chain joins TRBV3-1 (or the pseudogene TRBV3-2) and TRBJ1-5; D is undetermined. Germline CDR1 and CDR2: LGHDT and YNNKEL (reference sequence). The V end was cut by 1 base, the J end by 7 bases, with 8 bases between. This CDR3 is 13 amino acids long. The DNA of the CDR3 is TGTGCCAGCAGCCAAGGTCTTTCCCAGCCCCAGCATTTT. Protein: CASSQGLSQPQHF.

The CDR3: CASSFPTGHEAFF. The CDR3 nucleotides read TGTGCCAGCAGTTTTCCGACGGGGCACGAAGCTTTCTTT. The chain combines TRBV28 with TRBJ1-1, with a possible D match to TRBD1 (5 bases). This CDR3 comprises 13 residues. V lost 3 bases, J lost 8 bases, and 13 bases lay in between. CDR1 and CDR2 (germline): MDHEN, SYDVKM.

This clone was seen a few times. The chain combines TRBV6-1 with TRBJ2-3, with D unresolved. V lost 1 base, J lost 7 bases, and 9 bases lay in between. Germline assignment: CDR1 MNHNS and CDR2 SASEGT. CDR3 length: 13 amino acids. The CDR3 DNA follows: TGTGCCAGCAGTGAAGAATATCAGTATACGCAGTATTTT. It is translated as CASSEEYQYTQYF.

This chain links TRBV5-1 with TRBJ2-7; D possibly uses TRBD1 or TRBD2 (5 bases each). The CDR3 totals 15 residues. With 2 bases removed from V and 4 bases from J, the gap between germline ends came to 16 bases. CDR1 and CDR2 (germline): SGHRS, YFSETQ. The CDR3 loop is CASSLFEGAGYEQYF. Written as DNA, the CDR3 is TGCGCCAGCAGCTTATTCGAGGGAGCAGGGTACGAGCAGTACTTC.

The chain joins TRBV11-3 to TRBJ2-1, with TRBD2 matching 8 bases. This CDR3 contains 15 residues. Germline CDR1 reads SGHNT; CDR2 reads YENEEA. The V segment lost 0 bases and the J segment 10 bases; nucleotides outside the gene matches: 8. The CDR3 sequence is CASSLELGAGVEQFF. The CDR3 bases are TGTGCCAGCAGCTTAGAGCTGGGAGCGGGAGTGGAGCAGTTCTTC. The full variable domain, rest sourced from reference TRBV11-3 and TRBJ2-1, is EAGVVQSPRYKIIEKKQPVAFWCNPISGHNTLYWYLQNLGQGPELLIRYENEEAVDDSQLPKDRFSAERLKGVDSTLKIQPAELGDSAVYLCASSLELGAGVEQFFGPGTRLTVL.

This chain uses TRBV5-1 with TRBJ2-1; 10 nucleotides line up with TRBD1. Losses at the gene ends were 4 bases for V and 9 bases for J; bases not matched to a gene: 7. Germline V gene lookup returns CDR1 SGHRS and CDR2 YFSETQ. The CDR3 consists of 14 residues. The CDR3 reads CASSPTGQGFEQFF. The CDR3 bases are TGCGCCAGCAGCCCGACGGGACAGGGGTTTGAGCAGTTCTTC.

The chain links TRBV28 to TRBJ1-2, with 7 bases that match TRBD1. J gave up 3 bases and V 7 bases, and 5 bases lay outside the gene matches. This CDR3 has 13 residues. CDR1 and CDR2 from the germline V gene are MDHEN and SYDVKM. The CDR3, as DNA: TGTGCCAGCAACATACAGGGGTACTATGGCTACACCTTC. It encodes CASNIQGYYGYTF.

The chain uses TRBV28 and TRBJ1-2; perhaps TRBD1 as D (5 bases). The CDR3 contains 12 residues. V was pared by 11 bases and J by 5 bases, with 15 bases between. Germline assignment: CDR1 MDHEN and CDR2 SYDVKM. In DNA, the CDR3 is TGTGCCCATGGGGATGGGGGGTATGGCTACACCTTC. Its protein is CAHGDGGYGYTF.

V usage is TRBV3-1 (or the pseudogene TRBV3-2) and J usage is TRBJ1-2; D uncertain. CDR3 length: 13 residues. V was pared by 4 bases and J by 6 bases, with 12 bases between. CDR1 is LGHDT and CDR2 is YNNKEL in the germline V gene (reference sequence). The CDR3 region has the DNA TGTGCCAGCAGCCTAAACGCTGGGGATGGCTACACCTTC. The encoded protein is CASSLNAGDGYTF.

V and J are TRBV5-1 and TRBJ2-3; 10 positions agree with TRBD2. CDR3 length equals 16 residues. V shed 6 bases and J 0 bases; nucleotides not matched to a gene: 7. Germline V gene sequence: CDR1 SGHRS, CDR2 YFSETQ. The CDR3 is CASMRSGRASTDTQYF. The CDR3 DNA reads as TGCGCCAGCATGCGCAGCGGGAGGGCGAGCACAGATACGCAGTATTTT.

The chain combines TRBV2 with TRBJ1-1; 7 nucleotides align to TRBD1. V trimming: 5 bases; J trimming: 7 bases; junction bases outside the gene matches: 7. This CDR3 has 13 residues. Germline V lookup: CDR1 SNHLY, CDR2 FYNNEI. In nucleotides, the CDR3 is TGTGCCAGCAGTCGACAGGGAGCCAATGAAGCTTTCTTT. Its protein is CASSRQGANEAFF.